This T cell receptor beta chain was identified in a study of blood T cell repertoires in COVID-19. Germline loops: CDR1 MDHEN, CDR2 SYDVKM. CDR3 size: 14 residues. The V and J ends lost 3 bases and 10 bases respectively, with 16 bases between them. This clone was found once. Profiled with immunoSEQ multiplex PCR; TCRdb holds only in-frame clones, not every one. This sample carries about 180,000 clones, 70% to 90% of them seen once, and the ten largest clones take less than 3.5%. Sequencing input: peripheral blood. The chain has TRBV28 and TRBJ2-1, with D tentatively TRBD2 (6 bases). This sequence originates from a woman aged 25 to 39 with active or convalescent COVID-19. As DNA, the CDR3 is TGTGCCAGCAGTTTGGGGGGAAGGGAGAAAGAGCAGTTCTTC. Amino acids: CASSLGGREKEQFF.